The T cell receptor beta chain described here comes from a study of CD8+CD57+ T cells in acquired aplastic anemia. Whole-study results and caveats: Researchers report that 25 to 30 CD8+ CDR3 sequences appeared in both patients and controls. With respect to CD8+ Simpson's diversity, patients and controls did not differ significantly.

As for this clonotype: Its antigen is as yet unknown.

The CDR3 runs to 14 residues. After removal of 4 bases from V and 5 bases from J, the junction contained 9 bases not matched to a gene. Per the germline V gene, CDR1 is DFQATT and CDR2 is SNEGSKA (reference sequence). Profiling of TCR beta VDJ combinations and CDR3 sequences used genomic DNA as template. TCRdb analysed the reads with MiXCR anew, one entry per CDR3 protein. The sample has around 130,000 distinct CDR3 sequences, 50% to 60% seen once. It was patients with CD8+CD57+ cell expansion by flow cytometry who were chosen for sequencing. This chain uses TRBV20-1 with TRBJ2-7, with TRBD1 identical over 9 bases. Source material: sorted CD4+, CD8+, or CD8+CD57+ T cells (not recorded which) from PBMCs. This receptor was identified in a human donor with aplastic anemia. This CDR3 is CSANRDRASNEQYF. The CDR3 DNA follows: TGCAGTGCTAACCGGGACAGGGCGTCAAACGAGCAGTACTTC.